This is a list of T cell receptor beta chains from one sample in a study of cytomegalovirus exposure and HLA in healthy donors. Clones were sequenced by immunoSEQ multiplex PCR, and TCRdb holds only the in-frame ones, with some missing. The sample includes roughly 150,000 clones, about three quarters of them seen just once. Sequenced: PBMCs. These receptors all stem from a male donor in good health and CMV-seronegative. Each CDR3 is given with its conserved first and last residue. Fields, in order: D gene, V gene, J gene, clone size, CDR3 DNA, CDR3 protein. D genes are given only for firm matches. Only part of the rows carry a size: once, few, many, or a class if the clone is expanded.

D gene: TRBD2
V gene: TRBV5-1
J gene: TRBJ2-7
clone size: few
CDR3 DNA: TGCGCCAGCAGTCGCGGGACTAGCGGGAGAGGCTACGAGCAGTACTTC
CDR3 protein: CASSRGTSGRGYEQYF

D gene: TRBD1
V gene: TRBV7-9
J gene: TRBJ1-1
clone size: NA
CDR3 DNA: TGTGCCAGCAGTCCGGACAGGGCGAACACTGAAGCTTTCTTT
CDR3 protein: CASSPDRANTEAFF

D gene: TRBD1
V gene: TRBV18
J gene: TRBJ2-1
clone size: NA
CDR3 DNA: TGTGCCAGCTCAGGAACAGGGGGCGGAGAGCAGTTCTTC
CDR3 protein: CASSGTGGGEQFF

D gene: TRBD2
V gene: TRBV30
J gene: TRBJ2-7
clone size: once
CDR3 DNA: TGTGCCTGGACTGCGGGAGGGCCGGTCGACGAGCAGTACTTC
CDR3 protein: CAWTAGGPVDEQYF

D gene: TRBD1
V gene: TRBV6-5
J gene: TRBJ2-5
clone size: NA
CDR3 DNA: TGTGCCAGCAGTTCGACAGGGCTAGAGACCCAGTACTTC
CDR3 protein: CASSSTGLETQYF

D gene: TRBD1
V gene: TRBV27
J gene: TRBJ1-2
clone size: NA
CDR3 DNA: TGTGCCAGCAGTTCCCCTGACAGGGTCCCATATGGCTACACCTTC
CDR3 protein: CASSSPDRVPYGYTF

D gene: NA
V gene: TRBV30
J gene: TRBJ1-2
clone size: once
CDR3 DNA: TGTGCCTGGAGTAAGCAGGGGCCCTATGGCTACACCTTC
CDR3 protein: CAWSKQGPYGYTF

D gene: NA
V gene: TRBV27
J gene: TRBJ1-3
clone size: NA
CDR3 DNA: TGTGCCAGCAGTTTGGGGGCCGGAAACACCATATATTTT
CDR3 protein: CASSLGAGNTIYF

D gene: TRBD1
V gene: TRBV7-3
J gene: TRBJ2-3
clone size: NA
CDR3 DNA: TGTGCCAGCAGCGACGGGACAGGAAATCAGTATTTT
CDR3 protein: CASSDGTGNQYF

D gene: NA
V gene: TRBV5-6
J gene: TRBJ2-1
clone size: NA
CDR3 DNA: TGTGCCAGCAGCTTGCGCAGACAGGCCTTGGACAATGAGCAGTTCTTC
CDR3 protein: CASSLRRQALDNEQFF

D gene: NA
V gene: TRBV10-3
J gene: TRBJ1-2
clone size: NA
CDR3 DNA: TGTGCCAGCAGCCAAGTCCGGTTTGGCTATGGCTACACCTTC
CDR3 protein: CASSQVRFGYGYTF

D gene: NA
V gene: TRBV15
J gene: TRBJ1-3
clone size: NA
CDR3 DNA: TGTGCCACCAGCAGAGTTTTAGCCGCGCGTGGAAACACCATATATTTT
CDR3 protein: CATSRVLAARGNTIYF

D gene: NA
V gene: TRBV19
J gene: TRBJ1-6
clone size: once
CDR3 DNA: TGTGCCAGTAGTATAGGGACACCGAGCTCCTATAATTCCCCCCTCCACTTT
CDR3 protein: CASSIGTPSSYNSPLHF

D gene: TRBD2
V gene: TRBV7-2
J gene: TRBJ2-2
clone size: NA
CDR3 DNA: TGTGCCAGCAGCCGGGAGGGTCTAATCGGGGAGCTGTTTTTT
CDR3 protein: CASSREGLIGELFF

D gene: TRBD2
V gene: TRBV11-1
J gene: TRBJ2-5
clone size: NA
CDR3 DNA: TGTGCCAGCAGCTTAGGTACTAGCGGCCAAGAGACCCAGTACTTC
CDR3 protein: CASSLGTSGQETQYF

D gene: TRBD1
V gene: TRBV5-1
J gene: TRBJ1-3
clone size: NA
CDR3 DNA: TGCGCCAGCAGCTTGGCGCCAGACAGGGGGCTTGGAAACACCATATATTTT
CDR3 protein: CASSLAPDRGLGNTIYF

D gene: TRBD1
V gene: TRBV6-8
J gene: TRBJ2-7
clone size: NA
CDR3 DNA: TGTGCCAGCATTATACCGGGACAGGGGCTTTCCTACTCCTACGAGCAGTACTTC
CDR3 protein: CASIIPGQGLSYSYEQYF

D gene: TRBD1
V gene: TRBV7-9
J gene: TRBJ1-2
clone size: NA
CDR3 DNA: TGTTCCAGCAGCCGGGACAGGGGGAACTATGGCTACACCTTC
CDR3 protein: CSSSRDRGNYGYTF